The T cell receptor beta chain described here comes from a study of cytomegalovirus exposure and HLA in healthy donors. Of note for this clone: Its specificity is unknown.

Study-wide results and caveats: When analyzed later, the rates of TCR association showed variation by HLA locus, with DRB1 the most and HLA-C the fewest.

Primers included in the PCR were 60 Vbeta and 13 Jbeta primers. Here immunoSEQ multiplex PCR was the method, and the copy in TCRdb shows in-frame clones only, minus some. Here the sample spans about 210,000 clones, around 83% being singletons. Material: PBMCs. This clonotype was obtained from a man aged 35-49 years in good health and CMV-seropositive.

Here the CDR3 reads CASRWTGSTYEQYF. The CDR3 nucleotides are TGTGCCAGCCGGTGGACAGGGTCAACCTACGAGCAGTACTTC. This chain joins TRBV2 and TRBJ2-5, with 8 bases that match TRBD1. The J call could be wrong; TRBJ2-7 is a better fit for the DNA end. CDR3 length: 14 amino acids. Per the germline V gene, CDR1 is SNHLY and CDR2 is FYNNEI.